One sample yielded the 9 T cell receptor beta chains listed below, sequenced in a study of cytomegalovirus exposure and HLA in healthy donors. Vbeta (60) and Jbeta (13) primers were used in the PCR. Method: immunoSEQ multiplex PCR; TCRdb's copy keeps in-frame clones and lacks some. The sample has approximately 160,000 clones, over 75% seen once. The specimen sequenced was PBMCs. Source of these receptors: a man in his fifties in good health and CMV-seropositive.

The chain links TRBV2 to TRBJ2-1; weak D call: TRBD1 (5 bases). CDR1 is SNHLY, CDR2 FYNNEI, per germline. With 7 bases removed from V and 6 bases from J, the gap between germline ends came to 7 bases. The CDR3 contains 11 residues. The CDR3 nucleotides read TGTGCCAGCAAGGGGCGCAATGAGCAGTTCTTC. It specifies CASKGRNEQFF.

V is TRBV4-1 and J is TRBJ2-2; maybe TRBD1 (6 bases). CDR1 and CDR2 from the germline V gene are MGHRA and YSYEKL. With 0 bases removed from V and 0 bases from J, the gap between germline ends came to 20 bases. CDR3 length equals 20 residues. The CDR3 loop reads CASSQENRVSYFSNTGELFF. The CDR3 coding sequence is TGCGCCAGCAGCCAAGAAAACAGGGTTTCCTATTTTTCGAACACCGGGGAGCTGTTTTTT.

In DNA, the CDR3 is TGTGCCAGCAGTGGTGACAGCTATGGCTACACCTTC. Its translation: CASSGDSYGYTF. This rearrangement joins TRBV2 to TRBJ1-2, with a weak D call TRBD1 (5 bases). Germline values: CDR1 SNHLY, CDR2 FYNNEI. CDR3 length: 12 amino acids. Deletions cut 4 bases from V and 4 bases from J, with 7 bases between. The full variable domain, in which reference TRBV2 and TRBJ1-2 provide the parts outside the CDR3, is EPEVTQTPSHQVTQMGQEVILRCVPISNHLYFYWYRQILGQKVEFLVSFYNNEISEKSEIFDDQFSVERPDGSNFTLKIRSTKLEDSAMYFCASSGDSYGYTFGSGTRLTVV.

This chain links TRBV2 with TRBJ2-7; D is possibly TRBD1 (5 bases). The V end lost 8 bases, the J end lost 4 bases, and 9 bases lay between the germline ends. CDR3 length equals 11 residues. Germline V gene lookup returns CDR1 SNHLY and CDR2 FYNNEI. CDR3 coding DNA: TGTGCCAGCGTCAGGGATTACGAGCAGTACTTC. Its protein product is CASVRDYEQYF.

V is TRBV28 and J is TRBJ2-2, with D unresolved. With 3 bases removed from V and 2 bases from J, the gap between germline ends came to 10 bases. Germline CDR1 and CDR2: MDHEN and SYDVKM. This CDR3 spans 15 amino acids. CDR3 loop: CASSLSTTNTGELFF. DNA of the CDR3: TGTGCCAGCAGTTTGAGTACTACCAACACCGGGGAGCTGTTTTTT.

The chain uses TRBV27 and TRBJ2-7, with TRBD1 matching 11 bases. The V segment lost 7 bases and the J segment 0 bases; nucleotides outside the gene matches: 11. In germline, CDR1 is MNHEY, CDR2 SMNVEV (reference sequence). The CDR3 contains 17 residues. The CDR3 coding sequence is TGTGCCAGCAAAAACCCGGGGACAGGGGGTAGCTCCTACGAGCAGTACTTC. Protein product: CASKNPGTGGSSYEQYF.

The chain combines TRBV19 with TRBJ2-1; 9 bases agree with TRBD1. CDR1 LNHDA and CDR2 SQIVND come from the germline V gene (reference sequence). The CDR3 sequence is 18 residues long. V lost 4 bases, J lost 8 bases, and 18 bases stayed unmatched. CDR3: CASSTVFPPGQGRYEQFF. The CDR3 DNA reads TGTGCCAGTAGTACCGTTTTCCCCCCGGGACAGGGAAGGTATGAGCAGTTCTTC.

The rearrangement joins TRBV7-9 to TRBJ1-2; D unclear. V was clipped by 3 bases and J by 6 bases, with 14 bases between them. CDR1 is SEHNR, CDR2 FQNEAQ, per germline (reference sequence). CDR3 length: 14 residues. CDR3 protein: CASSFLRREDGYTF. The CDR3 nucleotides are TGTGCCAGCAGCTTCCTTAGGAGGGAGGATGGCTACACCTTC.

This chain connects TRBV5-5 to TRBJ1-1; 8 bases are shared with TRBD1. V shed 0 bases, J shed 3 bases, and the junction held 4 bases outside the gene matches. Germline values: CDR1 SGHKS, CDR2 YYEKEE (reference sequence). The CDR3 extends over 15 amino acids. The CDR3: CASSLGQGADTEAFF. In nucleotides, the CDR3 is TGTGCCAGCAGCTTGGGGCAGGGGGCCGACACTGAAGCTTTCTTT.